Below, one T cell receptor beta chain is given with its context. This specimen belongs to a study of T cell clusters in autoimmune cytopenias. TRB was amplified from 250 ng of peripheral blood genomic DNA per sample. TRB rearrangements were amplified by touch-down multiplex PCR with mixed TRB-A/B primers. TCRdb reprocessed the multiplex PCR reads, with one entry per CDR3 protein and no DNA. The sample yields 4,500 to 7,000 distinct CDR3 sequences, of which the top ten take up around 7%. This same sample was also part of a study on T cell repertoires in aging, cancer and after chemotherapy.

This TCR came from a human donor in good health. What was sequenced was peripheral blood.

The CDR3 here is CASSEGRVNTEAFF. This chain links TRBV19 with TRBJ1-1; TCRdb reports TRBD1, a call that lacks DNA to check it against. The CDR3 totals 14 residues. Germline CDR1 reads LNHDA; CDR2 reads SQIVND (reference sequence).